The 18 T cell receptor beta chains below were found in one sample sequenced in a study of blood T cells in healthy people across ages. Using a J-beta primer mix together with a sample-barcoded 5' primer, a second PCR was run for about 6 to 12 cycles. TCRdb itself ran the 5' RACE reads through MiXCR, one entry per CDR3 protein. In the table there are about 930,000 distinct CDR3 sequences, about 29% of which are singletons. In addition, the sample was reused for a study of T cells of mothers and their children.

Sequenced: blood. The receptors come from a woman aged 40 to 50 in good health.

This clonotype was seen only a few times. CDR3 sequence (DNA): TGTGCCAGCAGTAGTCCGGGGACCACTGAAGCTTTCTTT. Its translation is CASSSPGTTEAFF. V gene TRBV25-1 combines with J gene TRBJ1-1, with a tentative D call TRBD1 (5 bases). This CDR3 comprises 13 residues. V lost 5 bases to trimming and J lost 4 bases, with 11 bases between them. Germline assignment: CDR1 MGHDK and CDR2 SYGVNS.

This clonotype occurred many times. This rearrangement joins TRBV5-1 to TRBJ2-1; D not resolved. Germline V lookup: CDR1 SGHRS, CDR2 YFSETQ. The V end was cut by 0 bases, the J end by 9 bases, with 4 bases between. The CDR3 length is 11 residues. The CDR3 DNA follows: TGCGCCAGCAGCTTGGCGACTGAGCAGTTCTTC. Translation gives CASSLATEQFF. Complete variable domain (other parts from reference TRBV5-1 and TRBJ2-1): KAGVTQTPRYLIKTRGQQVTLSCSPISGHRSVSWYQQTPGQGLQFLFEYFSETQRNKGNFPGRFSGRQFSNSRSEMNVSTLELGDSALYLCASSLATEQFFGPGTRLTVL.

The chain uses TRBV12-3 or TRBV12-4 and TRBJ2-5, with D perhaps matching TRBD1 or TRBD2 (7 bases each). This CDR3 contains 14 residues. Trimming removed 6 bases from V and 5 bases from J, with 16 bases in between. The CDR3 protein is CASRVGGGAETQYF. CDR3 nucleotide sequence: TGTGCCAGCAGAGTGGGAGGGGGCGCGGAGACCCAGTACTTC.

The chain is built from TRBV2 and TRBJ1-6; unclear D gene. The germline V gene encodes CDR1 SNHLY and CDR2 FYNNEI. Trimming cost V 2 bases and J 7 bases, with 9 bases left between them. The CDR3 consists of 14 residues. The CDR3 loop reads CASSELASNSPLHF. Here the CDR3 DNA reads TGTGCCAGCAGTGAATTGGCCTCGAATTCACCCCTCCACTTT.

Concerning this clonotype itself: A junction end diverges from the germline sequence, so it may reflect a read error. The chain uses TRBV7-2 and TRBJ1-4; 10 bases are shared with TRBD1. The germline CDR1 and CDR2 sequences are SGHTA and FQGNSA. The CDR3 extends over 15 amino acids. This CDR3 is CAGSVRTGGNEKLFF. In DNA, the CDR3 is TGTGCCGGCAGCGTCAGGACAGGGGGTAATGAAAAACTGTTTTTT.

The rearrangement joins TRBV4-3 to TRBJ2-3; the D call may be TRBD1 or TRBD2 (5 bases each). CDR1 is LGHNA and CDR2 is YSLEER in the germline V gene. Trimming took off 0 bases at V and 4 bases at J, with 11 bases between the two ends. The CDR3 covers 15 residues. CDR3 nucleotide sequence: TGCGCCAGCAGCCAAGAATCGAGGGGAGCAGATACGCAGTATTTT. This sequence encodes CASSQESRGADTQYF.

J is TRBJ2-7 and V is TRBV7-9, with 12 bases identical to TRBD2. V lost 8 bases and J lost 7; bases outside the gene matches: 9. Germline assignment: CDR1 SEHNR and CDR2 FQNEAQ (reference sequence). The CDR3 has 14 amino acids. The CDR3 protein is CASGSRTSGEEQYF. Here the CDR3 DNA reads TGTGCCAGCGGCTCCCGGACTAGCGGGGAGGAGCAGTACTTC.

The chain has TRBV28 and TRBJ2-3; 12 bases match TRBD1. The CDR3 is 15 amino acids. Looked up from germline, CDR1 is MDHEN and CDR2 is SYDVKM. V shed 8 bases and J 4 bases; nucleotides not matched to a gene: 7. The CDR3 bases are TGTGCCAGCCACCTGGGGACAGGGGGCCCAGATACGCAGTATTTT. The encoded protein is CASHLGTGGPDTQYF.

This clonotype was counted ten times or more. The chain employs TRBV27 and TRBJ1-2, with 8 bases that match TRBD1. The CDR3 extends over 14 amino acids. The V gene's germline CDR1 is MNHEY and CDR2 SMNVEV (reference sequence). Trimming cost V 4 bases and J 4 bases; bases outside gene matches: 5. CDR3 residues: CASSSTGTGYGYTF. The CDR3 coding sequence is TGTGCCAGCAGTTCGACCGGGACAGGCTATGGCTACACCTTC.

About this clonotype: Possible read error: a much larger clone is one base away. This chain uses TRBV6-5 with TRBJ1-4; the D gene is possibly TRBD1 (5 bases). Looked up from germline, CDR1 is MNHEY and CDR2 is SVGAGI. The CDR3 contains 15 residues. The CDR3 coding sequence is TGTGCCAGCGGTTACATCGGGGGACCTAATGAAAAACTGTTTTTT. This gives the protein CASGYIGGPNEKLFF.

This clonotype was detected only a few times. This chain uses TRBV7-6 with TRBJ2-7; TRBD1 matches 11 bases. Trimming took 5 bases from V and 0 from J; bases not matched to a gene: 6. This CDR3 is 16 amino acids long. Per germline, CDR1 SGHVS and CDR2 FNYEAQ. The DNA for the CDR3 is TGTGCCAGCAGCCTAGGGACAGGGGGACCCTCCTACGAGCAGTACTTC. Its translation: CASSLGTGGPSYEQYF.

In this sample, this clonotype turned up a few times. V gene TRBV7-9 combines with J gene TRBJ1-1; a possible D gene is TRBD1 (6 bases). Germline lookup yields CDR1 SEHNR and CDR2 FQNEAQ (reference sequence). Trimming left V 4 bases short and J 10 bases short, with 16 bases between. This CDR3 is 13 amino acids long. This chain's CDR3 is CASSWDEGVVAFF. The CDR3 DNA is TGTGCCAGCAGCTGGGACGAGGGGGTGGTAGCTTTCTTT.

This clonotype appeared many times. The chain carries TRBV29-1 and TRBJ2-2; 8 bases fit TRBD1. In germline, CDR1 is SQVTM, CDR2 ANQGSEA. Germline trimming cut 3 bases from V and 2 bases from J; bases unmatched to any gene: 5. This CDR3 spans 15 amino acids. The CDR3 loop reads CSVEDTGGNTGELFF. The DNA of the CDR3 is TGCAGCGTTGAGGATACAGGGGGAAACACCGGGGAGCTGTTTTTT.

About this clonotype itself: This may arise from a read error, as a much more abundant clone is one base away. V is TRBV9 and J is TRBJ2-5; D remains ambiguous. This CDR3 is 13 amino acids long. The V end was cut by 1 base, the J end by 4 bases, with 8 bases between. Germline lookup yields CDR1 SGDLS and CDR2 YYNGEE. The CDR3 reads CASSVTSPETQYF. CDR3 coding DNA: TGTGCCAGCAGCGTAACATCCCCAGAGACCCAGTACTTC.

The gene calls are TRBV7-2 and TRBJ2-5; D call uncertain. Germline values: CDR1 SGHTA, CDR2 FQGNSA. V lost 4 bases and J 7 bases, leaving 19 bases between the germline ends. This CDR3 has 15 residues. CDR3 loop: CASSSRASGWSTQYF. Here the CDR3 DNA reads TGTGCCAGCAGCTCCCGGGCCTCGGGTTGGTCGACCCAGTACTTC.

As to this clonotype: Germline and junction disagree at one end, which may indicate a read error. CDR3 loop: CASRQGSLYEQYF. CDR3 DNA sequence: TGTGCCAGCAGACAAGGCTCACTTTACGAGCAGTACTTC. J is TRBJ2-7 and V is TRBV14; no clear D. This CDR3 is built from 13 residues. Germline CDR1 reads SGHDN; CDR2 reads FVKESK.

This clonotype has a handful of counts. The CDR3 sequence is CASSRQGYDGYTF. The CDR3 DNA follows: TGTGCCAGCAGCCGACAGGGGTACGATGGCTACACCTTC. The chain uses TRBV3-1 and TRBJ1-2, with TRBD1 matching over 8 bases. CDR1 LGHDT and CDR2 YNNKEL come from the germline V gene (reference sequence). This CDR3 spans 13 amino acids. V trimming: 4 bases; J trimming: 6 bases; junction bases outside the gene matches: 4.

This clonotype was picked up one time. The chain has TRBV5-1 and TRBJ2-1; either TRBD1 or TRBD2 may supply D (6 bases each). The V gene's germline CDR1 is SGHRS and CDR2 YFSETQ. The CDR3 runs 15 residues. Trimming pared 4 bases from V and 8 bases from J, leaving 19 bases between. This CDR3 reads CASSPWGASGDEQFF. The CDR3 bases are TGCGCCAGCAGCCCCTGGGGGGCTTCTGGGGATGAGCAGTTCTTC.